The 26 T cell receptor beta chains below come from one sample, sequenced in a study of identical twins. One entry per CDR3 protein results from TCRdb running MiXCR on the 5' RACE reads. This sample has hundreds of thousands of distinct CDR3 sequences, with over 20% found just once. The same specimen was also included in a second study, on T cells expressing NK-cell markers.

Sequences were obtained from PBMCs. The receptor source for this set is a woman aged 18-29 years in good health.

The chain combines TRBV20-1 with TRBJ2-1; no clear D. V was clipped by 0 bases and J by 6 bases, with 21 bases between them. The length of the CDR3 is 17 residues. CDR1 is DFQATT and CDR2 is SNEGSKA in the germline V gene (reference sequence). The CDR3 protein is CSARDGLRATLGNEQFF. The CDR3 DNA follows: TGCAGTGCTAGAGACGGCCTCCGGGCCACCCTGGGCAATGAGCAGTTCTTC.

This clonotype was observed a handful of times. The chain combines TRBV2 with TRBJ2-5; tentative D call: TRBD2 (5 bases). V was shortened by 7 bases and J by 4 bases, with 10 bases between the two germline ends. The germline gives CDR1 SNHLY, CDR2 FYNNEI. The CDR3 has 12 amino acids. CDR3 protein: CASNPSRETQYF. The DNA for the CDR3 is TGTGCCAGCAACCCTAGCCGAGAGACCCAGTACTTC.

This chain uses TRBV6-5 with TRBJ2-2; 8 bases agree with TRBD1. V shed 2 bases, J shed 6 bases, and the junction held 8 bases outside the gene matches. Germline-derived CDR1 and CDR2 are MNHEY and SVGAGI. This CDR3 contains 16 residues. CDR3 nucleotides: TGTGCCAGCAGTTACCGGACAGGGATCAACCCCGGGGAGCTGTTTTTT. Translated, it gives CASSYRTGINPGELFF.

This clonotype was picked up many times. The chain combines TRBV5-4 with TRBJ2-5; 9 bases match TRBD2. The CDR3 loop spans 16 amino acids. Per the germline V gene, CDR1 is SGHNT and CDR2 is YYREEE (reference sequence). Trimming cost V 1 base and J 1 base; bases outside gene matches: 5. In nucleotides, the CDR3 is TGTGCCAGCAGCTTGCGAAGCGGGGGGATCCAAGAGACCCAGTACTTC. Amino acid sequence: CASSLRSGGIQETQYF.

This CDR3 reads CASSKELHYRDRGPSYEQYF. The CDR3 coding sequence is TGTGCCAGCAGCAAAGAGCTACACTACCGGGACAGGGGGCCAAGCTACGAGCAGTACTTC. The rearrangement links TRBV21-1 to TRBJ2-7; the table calls TRBD1, which could not be checked here. TRBV21-1 is listed as a pseudogene. The CDR3 contains 20 residues.

This clonotype was seen many times. CDR3 residues: CASSLRLARNEQFF. CDR3 DNA: TGTGCCAGCAGCTTAAGACTAGCGCGCAATGAGCAGTTCTTC. The rearrangement links TRBV5-6 to TRBJ2-1; 8 positions agree with TRBD2. Germline V gene lookup returns CDR1 SGHDT and CDR2 YYEEEE. The CDR3 has 14 amino acids. With V trimmed by 2 bases and J by 6 bases, 4 bases remained unmatched.

V gene TRBV12-3 or TRBV12-4 combines with J gene TRBJ1-2; D gene unclear. V lost 5 bases and J lost 0, with 19 bases in between. The CDR3 sequence is 17 residues long. The CDR3: CASSHRRIYGSNYGYTF. The CDR3 DNA reads as TGTGCCAGCAGTCACAGACGGATCTATGGGTCTAACTATGGCTACACCTTC.

The J gene is TRBJ1-2, the V gene TRBV5-1; D is perhaps TRBD1 (6 bases). The CDR3 contains 14 residues. CDR1 SGHRS and CDR2 YFSETQ come from the germline V gene. Trimming took 2 bases from V and 4 from J, leaving 12 bases between them. In nucleotides, the CDR3 is TGCGCCAGCAGCTTCTCGGGGGCTGGCTATGGCTACACCTTC. It specifies CASSFSGAGYGYTF.

The CDR3 sequence is CASSVLAGVNEQFF. The CDR3 DNA reads TGTGCCAGCAGTGTCCTAGCGGGGGTCAATGAGCAGTTCTTC. The chain couples TRBV27 to TRBJ2-1; 10 bases are shared with TRBD2. The CDR3 has 14 residues. Trimming removed 5 bases from V and 6 bases from J; junction bases left unmatched: 4. Germline V gene data show CDR1 as MNHEY and CDR2 as SMNVEV (reference sequence).

This chain uses TRBV12-3 or TRBV12-4 with TRBJ2-7; TRBD1 might be the D (5 bases). CDR3 length: 14 residues. Trimming shortened V by 5 bases and J by 0 bases, and 11 bases separated the two germline ends. CDR3 coding DNA: TGTGCCAGCAGTCTGACAGAATACTCCTACGAGCAGTACTTC. Protein: CASSLTEYSYEQYF.

The J gene is TRBJ2-3, the V gene TRBV27, with 9 bases lining up with TRBD1. J gave up 2 bases and V 6 bases, and 9 bases lay outside the gene matches. The CDR3 spans 16 residues. Looked up from germline, CDR1 is MNHEY and CDR2 is SMNVEV (reference sequence). Here the CDR3 reads CASRTRRTGVTDTQYF. CDR3 DNA: TGTGCCAGCAGGACCCGGAGGACAGGGGTCACAGATACGCAGTATTTT.

The chain recombines TRBV5-6 with TRBJ2-7; D is possibly TRBD1 or TRBD2 (6 bases each). V shed 0 bases and J shed 5 bases, with 18 bases lying between them. The CDR3 is made up of 16 amino acids. The V gene's germline CDR1 is SGHDT and CDR2 YYEEEE. The CDR3 coding sequence is TGTGCCAGCAGCTTGGTCGGGACATCCAGGGAGGACGAGCAGTACTTC. This encodes CASSLVGTSREDEQYF.

This clonotype was detected only a few times. This chain connects TRBV7-3 to TRBJ2-1, with D hard to call. In germline, CDR1 is SGHTA, CDR2 FQGTGA. The length of the CDR3 is 13 residues. V was clipped by 5 bases and J by 7 bases, with 12 bases between them. The CDR3 region has the DNA TGTGCCAGCAGCGTAGGCCCAAAGAATGAGCAGTTCTTC. This sequence encodes CASSVGPKNEQFF.

This clonotype was recorded many times. The chain has TRBV9 and TRBJ2-1; D assignment may be TRBD1 or TRBD2 (5 bases each). The CDR3 loop spans 16 amino acids. Germline values: CDR1 SGDLS, CDR2 YYNGEE. The V gene lost 3 bases and the J gene lost 2 bases, with 15 bases spanning the gap. The DNA for the CDR3 is TGTGCCAGCAGCGGGACCCGGGACGCCGCCTACAATGAGCAGTTCTTC. Translation: CASSGTRDAAYNEQFF.

The chain carries TRBV7-9 and TRBJ1-1; D is unclear. Trimming stripped 5 bases from V and 3 bases from J, with 7 bases between. CDR1 and CDR2 (germline): SEHNR, FQNEAQ (reference sequence). The CDR3 sequence is 12 residues long. For the CDR3, the DNA is TGTGCCAGCAGCGGCCAGGACACTGAAGCTTTCTTT. Protein: CASSGQDTEAFF.

This clonotype turned up a few times. The CDR3 nucleotides are TGCAGTGCTAGCGATGGGCCGTCTGAAGAGCAGTACTTC. It is translated as CSASDGPSEEQYF. The rearrangement joins TRBV20-1 to TRBJ2-7, with no clear D. V lost 3 bases, J lost 7 bases, and 16 bases lay in between. There are 13 residues in the CDR3. CDR1 DFQATT and CDR2 SNEGSKA come from the germline V gene (reference sequence).

The gene calls are TRBV27 and TRBJ1-5, with D hard to call. The V and J ends lost 3 bases and 2 bases respectively, with 14 bases between them. The V gene's germline CDR1 is MNHEY and CDR2 SMNVEV (reference sequence). The CDR3 is 16 residues long. The chain's CDR3 is CASSLFSGSGNQPQHF. CDR3 in DNA: TGTGCCAGCAGTTTGTTTTCGGGCTCGGGCAATCAGCCCCAGCATTTT.

The gene calls are TRBV12-3 or TRBV12-4 and TRBJ2-1; TRBD2 agrees at 13 bases. This CDR3 contains 16 residues. With V trimmed by 6 bases and J by 8 bases, 10 bases remained unmatched. The CDR3 reads CASSLAGTSGTDEQFF. The DNA of the CDR3 is TGTGCCAGCAGCCTGGCCGGGACTAGCGGGACGGATGAGCAGTTCTTC.

This clonotype was observed a few times. The chain couples TRBV7-6 to TRBJ2-1; D possibly corresponds to TRBD1 (7 bases). From germline, CDR1 is SGHVS and CDR2 FNYEAQ. Trimming stripped 4 bases from V and 4 bases from J, with 17 bases between. This CDR3 has 16 amino acids. This CDR3 reads CASSWVGGTVYNEQFF. CDR3 DNA sequence: TGTGCCAGCAGCTGGGTAGGGGGGACAGTTTACAATGAGCAGTTCTTC.

The chain is built from TRBV20-1 and TRBJ1-1; D unclear. From germline, CDR1 is DFQATT and CDR2 SNEGSKA (reference sequence). Between the trimmed V and J ends, which lost 3 bases and 4 bases, there was a span of 15 bases. The length of the CDR3 is 14 residues. The CDR3 bases are TGCAGTGCTAGTACCCCACTTCTTAGCACTGAAGCTTTCTTT. It specifies CSASTPLLSTEAFF.

A few counts support this clonotype. The chain combines TRBV15 with TRBJ2-1; the D is unclear. CDR1 and CDR2 from the germline V gene are LNHNV and YYDKDF (reference sequence). The CDR3 totals 15 residues. V lost 6 bases, J lost 0 bases, and 12 bases lay in between. Written as DNA, the CDR3 is TGTGCCACCAGTCGTTACGCGAGCTCCTACAATGAGCAGTTCTTC. It encodes CATSRYASSYNEQFF. Full variable domain (missing parts from reference TRBV15 and TRBJ2-1): DAMVIQNPRYQVTQFGKPVTLSCSQTLNHNVMYWYQQKSSQAPKLLFHYYDKDFNNEADTPDNFQSRRPNTSFCFLDIRSPGLGDTAMYLCATSRYASSYNEQFFGPGTRLTVL.

The chain links TRBV30 to TRBJ2-5; unclear D gene. The V end lost 3 bases, the J end lost 6 bases, and 11 bases lay between the germline ends. The germline gives CDR1 GTSNPN, CDR2 SVGIG (reference sequence). The CDR3 has 12 amino acids. CDR3 sequence reads: CAWSPGKQTQYF. The DNA for the CDR3 is TGTGCCTGGAGCCCCGGAAAACAGACCCAGTACTTC.

The chain recombines TRBV20-1 with TRBJ2-5; 8 bases line up with TRBD1. Germline values: CDR1 DFQATT, CDR2 SNEGSKA (reference sequence). With V trimmed by 6 bases and J by 6 bases, 6 bases remained unmatched. The CDR3 has 12 residues. The CDR3 here is CSAGGQGKTQYF. CDR3 nucleotides: TGCAGTGCGGGCGGACAGGGAAAGACCCAGTACTTC.

This clonotype was detected only a few times. The V gene is TRBV25-1, the J gene TRBJ2-2, with 10 bases aligning to TRBD1. Trimming cost V 8 bases and J 7 bases; bases outside gene matches: 10. Germline CDR1 reads MGHDK; CDR2 reads SYGVNS. CDR3 size: 15 residues. CDR3 protein: CASRARQGAGGELFF. CDR3 bases: TGTGCCAGCCGAGCTAGACAGGGGGCCGGCGGGGAGCTGTTTTTT.

The chain uses TRBV11-2 and TRBJ2-3; 9 nucleotides line up with TRBD2. The CDR3 loop spans 15 amino acids. J was trimmed by 6 bases and V by 3 bases; bases with no gene match: 7. Germline V gene sequence: CDR1 SGHAT, CDR2 FQNNGV. In DNA, the CDR3 is TGTGCCAGCAGCTTTAGCGGGAGAGGGAAGGATACGCAGTATTTT. This translates into CASSFSGRGKDTQYF.

The chain uses TRBV27 and TRBJ2-1; a possible D gene is TRBD2 (5 bases). The CDR3 has 16 residues. Germline CDR1 reads MNHEY; CDR2 reads SMNVEV (reference sequence). Between the trimmed V and J ends, which lost 3 bases and 8 bases, there was a span of 20 bases. In DNA form, the CDR3 reads TGTGCCAGCAGTTTCCGGGCCAGCGGAGAGGGCGATGAGCAGTTCTTC. This sequence encodes CASSFRASGEGDEQFF.